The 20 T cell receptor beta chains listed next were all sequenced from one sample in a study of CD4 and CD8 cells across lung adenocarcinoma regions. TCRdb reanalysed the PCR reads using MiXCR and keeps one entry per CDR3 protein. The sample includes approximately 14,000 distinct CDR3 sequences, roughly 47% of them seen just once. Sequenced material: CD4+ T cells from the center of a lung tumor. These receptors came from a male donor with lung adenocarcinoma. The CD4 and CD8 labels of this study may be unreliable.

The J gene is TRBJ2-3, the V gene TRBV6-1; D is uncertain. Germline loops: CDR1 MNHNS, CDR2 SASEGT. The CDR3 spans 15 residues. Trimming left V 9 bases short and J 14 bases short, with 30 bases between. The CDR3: CARSLQSGIPGELYF. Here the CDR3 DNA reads TGTGCCAGGAGCCTCCAGTCTGGAATTCCCGGTGAGCTGTATTTT.

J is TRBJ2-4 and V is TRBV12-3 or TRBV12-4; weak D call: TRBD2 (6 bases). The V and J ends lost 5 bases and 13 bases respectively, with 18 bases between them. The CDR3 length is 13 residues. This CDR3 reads CASSPGEADTQYF. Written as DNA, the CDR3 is TGTGCCAGCAGTCCGGGAGAAGCGGATACGCAGTACTTC.

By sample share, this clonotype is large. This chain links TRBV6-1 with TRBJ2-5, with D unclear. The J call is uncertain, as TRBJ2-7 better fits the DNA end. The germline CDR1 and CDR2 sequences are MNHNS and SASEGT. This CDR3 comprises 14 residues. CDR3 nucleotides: TGTGCCAGCAGTGAAGTACCGCCCCCTGGCGAGCAGTACTTC. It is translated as CASSEVPPPGEQYF.

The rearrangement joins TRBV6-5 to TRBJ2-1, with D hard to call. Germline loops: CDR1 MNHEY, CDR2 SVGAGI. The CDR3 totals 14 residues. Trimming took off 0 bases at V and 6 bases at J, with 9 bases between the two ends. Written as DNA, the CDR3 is TGTGCCAGCAGTTACTCTAGGAGCGCCAATGAGCAGTTCTTC. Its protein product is CASSYSRSANEQFF.

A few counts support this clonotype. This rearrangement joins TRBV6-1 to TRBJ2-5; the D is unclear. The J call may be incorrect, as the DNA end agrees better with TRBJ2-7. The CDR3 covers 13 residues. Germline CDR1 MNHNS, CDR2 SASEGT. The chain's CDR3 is CASSEVHSYEQYF. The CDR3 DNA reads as TGTGCCAGCAGTGAGGTGCACTCCTACGAGCAGTACTTC.

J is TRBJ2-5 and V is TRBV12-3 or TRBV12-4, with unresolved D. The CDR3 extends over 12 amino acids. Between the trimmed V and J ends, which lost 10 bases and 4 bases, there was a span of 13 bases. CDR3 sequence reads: CAITWMSETQYF. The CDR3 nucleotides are TGTGCCATTACTTGGATGTCAGAGACCCAGTACTTC.

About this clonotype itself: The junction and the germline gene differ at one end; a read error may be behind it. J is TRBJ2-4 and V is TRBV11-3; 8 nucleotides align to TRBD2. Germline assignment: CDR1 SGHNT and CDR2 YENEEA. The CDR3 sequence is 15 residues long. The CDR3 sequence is CGSSPGLGAKNTQYF. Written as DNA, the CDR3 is TGTGGCAGCAGCCCGGGACTAGGGGCAAAAAACACTCAGTACTTC. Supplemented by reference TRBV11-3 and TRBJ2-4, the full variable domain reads EAGVVQSPRYKIIEKKQPVAFWCNPISGHNTLYWYLQNLGQGPELLIRYENEEAVDDSQLPKDRFSAERLKGVDSTLKIQPAELGDSAVYLCGSSPGLGAKNTQYFGAGTRLSVL.

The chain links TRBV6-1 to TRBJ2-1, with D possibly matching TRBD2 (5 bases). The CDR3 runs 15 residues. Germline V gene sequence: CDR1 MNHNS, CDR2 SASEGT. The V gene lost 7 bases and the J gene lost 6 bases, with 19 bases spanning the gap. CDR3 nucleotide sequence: TGTGCCAGCACCCGCAGCCCGGGGTCGATCAATGAGCAGTTCTTC. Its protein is CASTRSPGSINEQFF.

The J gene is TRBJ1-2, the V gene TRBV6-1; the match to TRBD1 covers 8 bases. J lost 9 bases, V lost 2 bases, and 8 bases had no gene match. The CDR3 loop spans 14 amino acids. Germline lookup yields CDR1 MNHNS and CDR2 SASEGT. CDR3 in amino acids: CASSEYGQGERYTF. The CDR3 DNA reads TGTGCCAGCAGTGAATACGGACAGGGAGAACGCTACACCTTC.

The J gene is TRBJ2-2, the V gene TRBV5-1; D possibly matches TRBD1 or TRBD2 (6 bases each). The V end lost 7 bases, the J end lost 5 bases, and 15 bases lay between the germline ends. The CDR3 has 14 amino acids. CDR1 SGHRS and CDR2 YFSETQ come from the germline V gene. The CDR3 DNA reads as TGCGCCAGCGCGGAGGGACACCCGACCGGGGAGCTGTTTTTT. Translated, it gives CASAEGHPTGELFF.

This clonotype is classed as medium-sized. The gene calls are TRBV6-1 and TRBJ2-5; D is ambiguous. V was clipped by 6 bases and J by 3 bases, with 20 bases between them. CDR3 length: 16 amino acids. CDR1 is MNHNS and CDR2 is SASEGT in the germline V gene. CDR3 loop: CASREWSLSGEETQYF. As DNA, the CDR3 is TGTGCCAGCAGGGAGTGGTCTTTGTCCGGCGAAGAGACCCAGTACTTC.

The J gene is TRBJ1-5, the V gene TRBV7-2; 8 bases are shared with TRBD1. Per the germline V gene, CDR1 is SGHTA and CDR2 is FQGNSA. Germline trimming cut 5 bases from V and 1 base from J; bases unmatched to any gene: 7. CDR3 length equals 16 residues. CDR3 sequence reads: CASSLQGASSNQPQHF. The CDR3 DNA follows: TGTGCCAGCAGCCTTCAGGGGGCTTCGAGCAATCAGCCCCAGCATTTT.

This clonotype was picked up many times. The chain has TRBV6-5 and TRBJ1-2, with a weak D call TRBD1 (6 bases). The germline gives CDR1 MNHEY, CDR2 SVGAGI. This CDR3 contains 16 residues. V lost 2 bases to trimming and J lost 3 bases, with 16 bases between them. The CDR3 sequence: CASSYENQDSYYGYTF. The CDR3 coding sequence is TGTGCCAGCAGTTACGAGAACCAGGACAGCTACTATGGCTACACCTTC.

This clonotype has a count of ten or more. DNA of the CDR3: TGTGCCAGCAGTGGAAGACTAGCGGGAGGAGGGGCAGATACGCAGTATTTT. Translating it yields CASSGRLAGGGADTQYF. The genes are TRBV6-1 and TRBJ2-3; 13 nucleotides agree with TRBD2. V lost 4 bases and J lost 4; bases outside the gene matches: 8. This CDR3 region has 17 residues. Germline values: CDR1 MNHNS, CDR2 SASEGT.

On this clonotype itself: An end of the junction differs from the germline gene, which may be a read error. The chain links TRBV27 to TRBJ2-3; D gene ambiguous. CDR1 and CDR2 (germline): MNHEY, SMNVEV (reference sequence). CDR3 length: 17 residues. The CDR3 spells CASSPGRGARDPETQYF. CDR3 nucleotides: TGTGCCAGCAGTCCGGGCCGCGGAGCCCGTGACCCAGAGACGCAGTATTTC.

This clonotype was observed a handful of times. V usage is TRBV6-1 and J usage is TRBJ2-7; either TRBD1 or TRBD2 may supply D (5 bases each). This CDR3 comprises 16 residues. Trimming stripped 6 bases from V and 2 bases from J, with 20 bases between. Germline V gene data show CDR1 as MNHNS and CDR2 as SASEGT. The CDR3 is CASSPGMGTGTYEQYF. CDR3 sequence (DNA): TGTGCCAGCAGCCCAGGGATGGGGACGGGAACCTACGAGCAGTACTTC.

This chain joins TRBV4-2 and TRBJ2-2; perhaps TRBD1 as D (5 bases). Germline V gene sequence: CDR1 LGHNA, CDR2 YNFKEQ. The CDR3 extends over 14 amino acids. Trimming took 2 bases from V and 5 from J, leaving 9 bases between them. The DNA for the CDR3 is TGTGCCAGCAGCCAACTTTCAGGGACCGGGGAGCTGTTTTTT. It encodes CASSQLSGTGELFF.

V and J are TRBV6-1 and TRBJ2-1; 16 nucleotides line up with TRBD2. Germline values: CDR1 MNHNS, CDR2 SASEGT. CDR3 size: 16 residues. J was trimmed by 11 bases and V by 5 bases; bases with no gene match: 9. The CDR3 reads CASSTTGTSGRAQQFF. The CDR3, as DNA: TGTGCCAGCAGTACCACTGGGACTAGCGGGAGGGCCCAGCAGTTCTTC.

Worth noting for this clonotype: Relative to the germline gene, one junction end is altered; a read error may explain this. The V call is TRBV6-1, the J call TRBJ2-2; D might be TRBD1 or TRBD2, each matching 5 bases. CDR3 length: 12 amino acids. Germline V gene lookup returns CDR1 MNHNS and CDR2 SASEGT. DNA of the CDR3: TGTGCCCGCGGTGTGAGCACCGGGACGCTGTATTTT. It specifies CARGVSTGTLYF.

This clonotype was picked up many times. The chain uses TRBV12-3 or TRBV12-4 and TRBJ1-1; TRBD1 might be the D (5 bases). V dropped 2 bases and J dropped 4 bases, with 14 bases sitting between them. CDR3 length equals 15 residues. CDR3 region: CASSLSGGKATEAFF. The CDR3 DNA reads TGTGCCAGCAGTTTATCGGGGGGGAAAGCCACTGAAGCTTTCTTT.